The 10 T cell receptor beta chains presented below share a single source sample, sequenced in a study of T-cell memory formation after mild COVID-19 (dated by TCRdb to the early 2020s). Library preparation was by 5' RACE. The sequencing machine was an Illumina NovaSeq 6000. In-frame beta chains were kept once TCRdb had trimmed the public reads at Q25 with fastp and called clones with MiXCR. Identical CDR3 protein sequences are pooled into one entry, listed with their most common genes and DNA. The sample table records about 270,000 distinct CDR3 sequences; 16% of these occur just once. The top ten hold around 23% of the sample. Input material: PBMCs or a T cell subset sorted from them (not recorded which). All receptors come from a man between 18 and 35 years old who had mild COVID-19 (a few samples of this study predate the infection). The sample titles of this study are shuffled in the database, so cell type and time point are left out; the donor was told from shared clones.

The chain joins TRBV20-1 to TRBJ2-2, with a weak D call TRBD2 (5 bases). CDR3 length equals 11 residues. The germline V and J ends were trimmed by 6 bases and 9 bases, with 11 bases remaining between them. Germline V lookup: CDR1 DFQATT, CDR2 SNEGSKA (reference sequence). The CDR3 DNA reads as TGCAGTGCAGCACGGGGTAGGGAGCTGTTTTTT. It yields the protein CSAARGRELFF.

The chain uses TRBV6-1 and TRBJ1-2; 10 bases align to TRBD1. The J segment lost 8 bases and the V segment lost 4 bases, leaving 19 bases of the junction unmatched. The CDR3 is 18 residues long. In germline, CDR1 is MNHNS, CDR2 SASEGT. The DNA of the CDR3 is TGTGCCAGCAGTGCCCCCGGGACAGGGGACTATAGGGTGCGGGGCTACACCTTC. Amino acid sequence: CASSAPGTGDYRVRGYTF.

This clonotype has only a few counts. As DNA, the CDR3 is TGCAGTGCTACAAACGGGCGGACTGAAGCTTTCTTT. This sequence encodes CSATNGRTEAFF. The genes are TRBV20-1 and TRBJ1-1; D not certain. This CDR3 is built from 12 residues. Per germline, CDR1 DFQATT and CDR2 SNEGSKA (reference sequence). V lost 4 bases to trimming and J lost 5 bases, with 11 bases between them.

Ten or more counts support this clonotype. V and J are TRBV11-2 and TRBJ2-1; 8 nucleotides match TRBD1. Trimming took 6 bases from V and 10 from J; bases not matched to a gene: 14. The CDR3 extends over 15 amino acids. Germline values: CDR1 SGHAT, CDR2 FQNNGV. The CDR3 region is CASRFRMAGGYEQFF. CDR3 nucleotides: TGTGCCAGCAGATTTAGGATGGCAGGGGGCTACGAGCAGTTCTTC. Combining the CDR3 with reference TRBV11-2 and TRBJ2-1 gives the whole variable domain EAGVAQSPRYKIIEKRQSVAFWCNPISGHATLYWYQQILGQGPKLLIQFQNNGVVDDSQLPKDRFSAERLKGVDSTLKIQPAKLEDSAVYLCASRFRMAGGYEQFFGPGTRLTVL.

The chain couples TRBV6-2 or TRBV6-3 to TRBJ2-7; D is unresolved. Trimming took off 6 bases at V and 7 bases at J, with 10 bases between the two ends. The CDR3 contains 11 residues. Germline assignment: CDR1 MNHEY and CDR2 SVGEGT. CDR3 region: CASRRAWEQYF. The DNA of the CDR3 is TGTGCCAGCAGGCGCGCGTGGGAGCAGTACTTC.

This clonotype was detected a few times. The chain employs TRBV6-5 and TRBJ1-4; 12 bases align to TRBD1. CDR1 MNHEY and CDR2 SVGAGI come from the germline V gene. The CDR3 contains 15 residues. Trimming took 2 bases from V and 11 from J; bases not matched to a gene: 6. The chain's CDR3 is CASSYRDRGLRKLFF. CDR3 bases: TGTGCCAGCAGTTACAGGGACAGGGGGCTTAGGAAACTGTTTTTT.

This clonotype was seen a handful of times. CDR3 loop: CASSYSVETQYF. CDR3 DNA sequence: TGTGCCAGCAGTTACTCGGTGGAGACCCAGTACTTC. This rearrangement joins TRBV6-6 to TRBJ2-5; D unclear. The CDR3 length is 12 residues. Germline loops: CDR1 MNHNY, CDR2 SVGAGI (reference sequence). The V gene lost 0 bases and the J gene lost 5 bases, with 4 bases spanning the gap.

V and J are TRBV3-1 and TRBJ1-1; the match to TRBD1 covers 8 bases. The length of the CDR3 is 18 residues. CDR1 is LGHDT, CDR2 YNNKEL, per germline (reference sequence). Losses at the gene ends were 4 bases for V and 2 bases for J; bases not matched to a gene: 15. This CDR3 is CASSPEGRGLGVNTEAFF. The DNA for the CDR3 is TGTGCCAGCAGCCCCGAAGGCAGGGGGCTTGGGGTAAACACTGAAGCTTTCTTT. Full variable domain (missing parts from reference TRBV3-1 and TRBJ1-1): DTAVSQTPKYLVTQMGNDKSIKCEQNLGHDTMYWYKQDSKKFLKIMFSYNNKELIINETVPNRFSPKSPDKAHLNLHINSLELGDSAVYFCASSPEGRGLGVNTEAFFGQGTRLTVV.

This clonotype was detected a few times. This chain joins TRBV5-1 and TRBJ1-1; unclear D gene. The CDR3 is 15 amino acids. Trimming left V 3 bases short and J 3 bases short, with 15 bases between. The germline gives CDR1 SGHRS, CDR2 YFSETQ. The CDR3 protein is CASSSTGGRHTEAFF. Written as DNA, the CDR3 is TGCGCCAGCAGCTCTACCGGCGGAAGACACACTGAAGCTTTCTTT.

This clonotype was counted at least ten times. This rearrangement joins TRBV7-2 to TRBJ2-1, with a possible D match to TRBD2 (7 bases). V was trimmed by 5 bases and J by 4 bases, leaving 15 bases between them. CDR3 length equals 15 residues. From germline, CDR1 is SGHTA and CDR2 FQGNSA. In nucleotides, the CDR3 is TGTGCCAGCAGCCGCGGGGGCGGGAAATACAATGAGCAGTTCTTC. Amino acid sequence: CASSRGGGKYNEQFF.